This T cell receptor (beta chain) was sequenced in a study of blood T cell repertoires in COVID-19. Study summary: Samples of COVID-19 (acute and convalescent) were obtained from the United States, Italy and Spain. T cells, B-cell-depleted T cells, or PBMCs provided the cDNA or gDNA that served as material.

The CDR3 loop spans 13 amino acids. V was shortened by 6 bases and J by 2 bases, with 11 bases between the two germline ends. Per the original methods: How many nucleated cells were present was estimated from reference gene primer amplification. The assay was immunoSEQ multiplex PCR, and TCRdb's table has in-frame clones only and misses some. Clone size and the V and J calls come from that table; the DNA yielded D and trimming. The sample shows some 150,000 clones, roughly 90% of them seen only once. This chain connects TRBV12-3 or TRBV12-4 to TRBJ2-7; D is possibly TRBD1 (5 bases). The TCR was taken from a man aged 60 to 69 with active or convalescent COVID-19. Sequencing input: peripheral blood. CDR3 coding DNA: TGTGCCAGCAGGCCGGACACTACCTACGAGCAGTACTTC. It yields the protein CASRPDTTYEQYF.